The entry that follows covers one TCR beta chain sequence. Its antigen is unidentified. Amplification used 60 Vbeta primers and 13 Jbeta primers. Sequenced by immunoSEQ multiplex PCR; TCRdb stores in-frame clones only, minus some. The sample comprises 250,000 or so clones, approximately 81% of which are singletons, and roughly 1.3% rests with the top ten. These data originate in a study of cytomegalovirus exposure and HLA in healthy donors. Findings and limits, study-wide: Beyond CMV serostatus, there was no information to go on about immune exposure.

The TCR originated in a human donor in good health. Sequencing was done on a sample of PBMCs.

This CDR3 is CASSAGSQGYEQYF. The DNA for the CDR3 is TGTGCCAGCAGTGCAGGATCGCAGGGCTACGAGCAGTACTTC. The chain is built from TRBV6-1 and TRBJ2-7; TRBD1 might be the D (5 bases). Germline loops: CDR1 MNHNS, CDR2 SASEGT. There are 14 residues in the CDR3. Trimming stripped 4 bases from V and 3 bases from J, with 13 bases between.